This T cell receptor beta chain is from a study of blood T cells in healthy people across ages. Germline V CDR1 and CDR2: WNHNN, SYGVQD (reference sequence). The CDR3 has 13 amino acids. V lost 6 bases and J 6 bases, leaving 15 bases between the germline ends. In this sample, this clonotype turned up a few times. Its antigen remains unknown. Study-level findings and limits: Higher diversity and more naive CD4+ cells were features of long-lived donors, compared to aged donors. Nothing was known about donor CMV status, and this possibly confounded expanded clonotype changes.

A second about 7 to 12 cycle PCR used barcoded and J-beta primers. Carrying 12 random nucleotides, a template-switch adaptor labeled each individual cDNA molecule. TCRdb re-called the 5' RACE reads through MiXCR, storing one row per CDR3 protein. Among over 1,300,000 distinct CDR3 sequences listed, around 59% were seen once. This chain links TRBV10-1 with TRBJ2-7; D possibly corresponds to TRBD2 (7 bases). Specimen: blood. The sequence came from a young man in good health. CDR3 in DNA: TGCGCCAGCAGCCTGACTAGCAGGGGCGAGCAGTACTTC. Protein product: CASSLTSRGEQYF.